This T cell receptor (beta chain) was retrieved from a study of identifying expanded T cells in peripheral blood. Sequencing used immunoSEQ multiplex PCR; TCRdb keeps in-frame clones, though not all of them. The sample consists of tens of thousands of clones, roughly 84% of them appearing once. Study results and caveats: About 1.2 clones differed between technical replicates, versus approximately 17 and 20 over time.

The length of the CDR3 is 11 residues. CDR1 is SGDLS and CDR2 is YYNGEE in the germline V gene. The V end was cut by 0 bases, the J end by 7 bases, with 2 bases between. Turning to this clone: Its antigen remains unknown.

The TCR originated in a person aged 18 to 70 in good health. This chain joins TRBV9 and TRBJ2-1; D call uncertain. The sample taken for sequencing was blood. CDR3 nucleotides: TGTGCCAGCAGCGTAGCTAATGAGCAGTTCTTC. This translates into CASSVANEQFF.